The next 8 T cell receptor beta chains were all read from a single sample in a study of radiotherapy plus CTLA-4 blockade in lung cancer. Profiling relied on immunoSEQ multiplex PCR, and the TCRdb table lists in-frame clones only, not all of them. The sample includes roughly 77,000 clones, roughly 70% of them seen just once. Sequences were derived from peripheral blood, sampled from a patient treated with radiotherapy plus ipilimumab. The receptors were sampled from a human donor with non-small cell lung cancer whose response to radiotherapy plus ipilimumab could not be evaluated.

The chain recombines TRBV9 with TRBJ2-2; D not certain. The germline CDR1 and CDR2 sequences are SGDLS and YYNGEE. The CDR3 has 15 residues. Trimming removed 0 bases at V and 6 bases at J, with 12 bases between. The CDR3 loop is CASSVGAHQAGELFF. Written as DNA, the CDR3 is TGTGCCAGCAGCGTAGGGGCACACCAGGCCGGGGAGCTGTTTTTT.

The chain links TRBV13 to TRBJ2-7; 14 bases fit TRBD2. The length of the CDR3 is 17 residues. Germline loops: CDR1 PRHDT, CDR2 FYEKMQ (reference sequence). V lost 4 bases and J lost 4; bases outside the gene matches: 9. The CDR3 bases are TGTGCCAGCAGCTCCAGACTAGCGGGGGGGCTGTTTTACGAGCAGTACTTC. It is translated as CASSSRLAGGLFYEQYF. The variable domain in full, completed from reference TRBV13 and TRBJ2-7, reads AAGVIQSPRHLIKEKRETATLKCYPIPRHDTVYWYQQGPGQDPQFLISFYEKMQSDKGSIPDRFSAQQFSDYHSELNMSSLELGDSALYFCASSSRLAGGLFYEQYFGPGTRLTVT.

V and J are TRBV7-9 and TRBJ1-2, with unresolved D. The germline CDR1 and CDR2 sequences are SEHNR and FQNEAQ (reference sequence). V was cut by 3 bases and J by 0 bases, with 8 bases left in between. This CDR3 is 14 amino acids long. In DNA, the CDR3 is TGTGCCAGCAGCTTGGGCAGGTCTAACTATGGCTACACCTTC. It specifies CASSLGRSNYGYTF.

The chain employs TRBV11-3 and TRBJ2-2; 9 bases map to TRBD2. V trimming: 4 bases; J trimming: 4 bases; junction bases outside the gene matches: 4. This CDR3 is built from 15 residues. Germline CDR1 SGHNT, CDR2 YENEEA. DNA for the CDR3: TGTGCCAGCAGCTCTGAGCGGGAGGCCACCGGGGAGCTGTTTTTT. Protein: CASSSEREATGELFF.

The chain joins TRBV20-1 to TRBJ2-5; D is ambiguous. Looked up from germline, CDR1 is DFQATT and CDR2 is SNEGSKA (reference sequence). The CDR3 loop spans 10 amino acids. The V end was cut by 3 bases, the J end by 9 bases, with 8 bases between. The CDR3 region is CSASDWAQYF. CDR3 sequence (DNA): TGCAGTGCTAGCGACTGGGCCCAGTACTTC.

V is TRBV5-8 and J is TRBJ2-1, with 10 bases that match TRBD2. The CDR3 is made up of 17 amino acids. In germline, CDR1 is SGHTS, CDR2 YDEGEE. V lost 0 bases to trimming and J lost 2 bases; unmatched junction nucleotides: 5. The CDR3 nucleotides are TGTGCCAGCAGCTTGGATGGCCTAGCGGGAGCCTACAATGAGCAGTTCTTC. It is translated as CASSLDGLAGAYNEQFF.

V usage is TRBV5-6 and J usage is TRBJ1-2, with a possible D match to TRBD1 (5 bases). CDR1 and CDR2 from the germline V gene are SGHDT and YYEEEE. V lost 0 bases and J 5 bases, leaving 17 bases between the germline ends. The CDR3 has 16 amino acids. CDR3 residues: CASSLARVGVGYGYTF. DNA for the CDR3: TGTGCCAGCAGCTTGGCCAGGGTCGGAGTGGGATATGGCTACACCTTC.

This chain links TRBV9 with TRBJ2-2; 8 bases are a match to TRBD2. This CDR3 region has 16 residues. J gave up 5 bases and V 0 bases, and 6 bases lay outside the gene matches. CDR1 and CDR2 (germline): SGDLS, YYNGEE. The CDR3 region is CASSVGVSGNTGELFF. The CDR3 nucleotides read TGTGCCAGCAGCGTAGGGGTTAGCGGGAATACCGGGGAGCTGTTTTTT.